One sample yielded the 14 T cell receptor beta chains listed below, sequenced in a study of beta chain features in type 1 diabetes. The isolated RNA, all of it, was reverse transcribed, so expressed TCRB transcripts were what got sequenced. Sequencing used immunoSEQ multiplex PCR; TCRdb keeps in-frame clones, though not all of them. Among more than 300,000 clones listed, around 12% were seen once. Sequencing input: naive CD4+ T cells from blood. The receptors stem from a man aged 18-30 years in good health.

The sample holds a few counts of this clone. The V call is TRBV9, the J call TRBJ1-5; D gene ambiguous. CDR3 length: 14 residues. Trimming took off 4 bases at V and 3 bases at J, with 11 bases between the two ends. Germline V gene sequence: CDR1 SGDLS, CDR2 YYNGEE. In DNA, the CDR3 is TGTGCCAGCAGCCCCCGAGAGTTCAATCAGCCCCAGCATTTT. This codes for CASSPREFNQPQHF.

This clone was found a few times. J is TRBJ2-7 and V is TRBV5-4, with 12 bases identical to TRBD1. CDR3 size: 14 residues. Looked up from germline, CDR1 is SGHNT and CDR2 is YYREEE (reference sequence). The ends lost 3 bases at V and 5 bases at J; junction bases unmatched: 3. CDR3 amino acids: CASSWGQGADEQYF. CDR3 sequence (DNA): TGTGCCAGCAGCTGGGGACAGGGGGCCGACGAGCAGTACTTC.

The chain joins TRBV30 to TRBJ2-1; 8 bases agree with TRBD2. This CDR3 has 13 amino acids. Germline V CDR1 and CDR2: GTSNPN, SVGIG (reference sequence). Trimming at V came to 3 bases and at J to 5 bases, leaving 3 bases not matched to a gene. In DNA form, the CDR3 reads TGTGCCTGGAGGAGCGGGAGAGACAATGAGCAGTTCTTC. This sequence encodes CAWRSGRDNEQFF.

The rearrangement uses TRBV6-4 and TRBJ2-1; D uncertain. The V gene lost 2 bases and the J gene lost 10 bases, with 12 bases spanning the gap. Per germline, CDR1 MRHNA and CDR2 SNTAGT. This CDR3 is built from 13 residues. Here the CDR3 DNA reads TGTGCCAGCAGTGACGCCCCGTCGGAGGAGCAGTTCTTC. Translation: CASSDAPSEEQFF.

This clone has more than one count but fewer than ten. The chain uses TRBV7-2 and TRBJ2-5, with TRBD2 as a possible D gene (7 bases). The CDR3 totals 16 residues. The V end was cut by 2 bases, the J end by 6 bases, with 19 bases between. CDR1 and CDR2 (germline): SGHTA, FQGNSA. CDR3 sequence: CASSLFPGGALKTQYF. The CDR3, as DNA: TGTGCCAGCAGCTTATTCCCGGGGGGCGCGTTAAAGACCCAGTACTTC.

The V gene is TRBV28, the J gene TRBJ2-7; 7 bases are shared with TRBD1. J lost 5 bases, V lost 5 bases, and 12 bases had no gene match. CDR1 and CDR2 from the germline V gene are MDHEN and SYDVKM. The CDR3 spans 15 residues. This chain's CDR3 is CASSTPGTVIHEQYF. DNA for the CDR3: TGTGCCAGCAGTACCCCCGGGACAGTTATCCACGAGCAGTACTTC.

The chain employs TRBV28 and TRBJ1-3, with unresolved D. Trimming removed 8 bases at V and 3 bases at J, with 14 bases between. The CDR3 consists of 14 residues. Germline V gene data show CDR1 as MDHEN and CDR2 as SYDVKM. DNA of the CDR3: TGTGCCAGCCAAAAGCCCGGGGATGGAAACACCATATATTTT. Its protein product is CASQKPGDGNTIYF.

This clone was detected a few times. The chain recombines TRBV5-4 with TRBJ1-2; 9 positions match TRBD1. J lost 5 bases, V lost 4 bases, and 3 bases had no gene match. The CDR3 is 13 amino acids. The germline V gene has CDR1 SGHNT and CDR2 YYREEE (reference sequence). CDR3 in DNA: TGTGCCAGCAGCCAGGGACAGGGTTATGGCTACACCTTC. Translation gives CASSQGQGYGYTF.

This chain links TRBV5-4 with TRBJ1-4; possibly TRBD1 for D (5 bases). The CDR3 contains 16 residues. CDR1 and CDR2 (germline): SGHNT, YYREEE (reference sequence). The ends were cut back, 0 bases at V and 8 bases at J, with 17 bases in the middle. The CDR3 DNA is TGTGCCAGCAGCTTGGATTTGGGGCAGGGTGAGGAAAAACTGTTTTTT. Translating it yields CASSLDLGQGEEKLFF.

V gene TRBV19 combines with J gene TRBJ2-4; 7 positions match TRBD2. Germline-derived CDR1 and CDR2 are LNHDA and SQIVND (reference sequence). Trimming took 5 bases from V and 8 from J; bases not matched to a gene: 12. The CDR3 is 15 amino acids. CDR3 sequence: CASSDDGGGLDIQYF. DNA of the CDR3: TGTGCCAGTAGTGATGATGGGGGGGGTCTGGACATTCAGTACTTC.

The chain has TRBV15 and TRBJ1-6; 7 bases match TRBD1. The CDR3 is 16 residues long. Per the germline V gene, CDR1 is LNHNV and CDR2 is YYDKDF (reference sequence). V dropped 8 bases and J dropped 8; count of bases not matched to a gene: 15. The CDR3 loop reads CATRSYRQGLDSPLHF. CDR3 in DNA: TGTGCCACCCGTAGCTATAGACAGGGTTTGGATTCACCCCTCCACTTT. Full variable domain (missing parts from reference TRBV15 and TRBJ1-6): DAMVIQNPRYQVTQFGKPVTLSCSQTLNHNVMYWYQQKSSQAPKLLFHYYDKDFNNEADTPDNFQSRRPNTSFCFLDIRSPGLGDTAMYLCATRSYRQGLDSPLHFGNGTRLTVT.

The chain has TRBV5-1 and TRBJ2-1; 8 positions agree with TRBD2. The germline CDR1 and CDR2 sequences are SGHRS and YFSETQ. The V gene end was trimmed by 4 bases and the J gene end by 6 bases; junction bases not matched to a gene: 9. This CDR3 region has 15 residues. The CDR3 spells CASSPPGGVPNEQFF. The CDR3, as DNA: TGCGCCAGCAGCCCACCGGGGGGGGTCCCCAATGAGCAGTTCTTC.

In its sample, this clone was seen once. The chain combines TRBV2 with TRBJ1-4; D not resolved. Trimming took 3 bases from V and 3 from J, leaving 11 bases between them. Germline CDR1 reads SNHLY; CDR2 reads FYNNEI. This CDR3 region has 15 residues. CDR3 sequence: CASSDAGVANEKLFF. The CDR3 DNA sequence: TGTGCCAGCAGTGACGCCGGGGTGGCTAATGAAAAACTGTTTTTT. Supplemented by reference TRBV2 and TRBJ1-4, the full variable domain reads EPEVTQTPSHQVTQMGQEVILRCVPISNHLYFYWYRQILGQKVEFLVSFYNNEISEKSEIFDDQFSVERPDGSNFTLKIRSTKLEDSAMYFCASSDAGVANEKLFFGSGTQLSVL.

The chain couples TRBV5-6 to TRBJ1-5; tentative D call: TRBD1 (5 bases). Germline loops: CDR1 SGHDT, CDR2 YYEEEE. The CDR3 extends over 16 amino acids. V was pared by 4 bases and J by 3 bases, with 17 bases between. The DNA of the CDR3 is TGTGCCAGCAGCAACCTAAGCAGGGTGGCCAATCAGCCCCAGCATTTT. Amino acids: CASSNLSRVANQPQHF.